This is a list of T cell receptor beta chains from one sample in a study of graft-versus-host responses after intestinal transplantation. Libraries were prepared by immunoSEQ multiplex PCR; TCRdb keeps only in-frame clonotypes and omits some of them. The repertoire includes some 13,000 clones, under 45% of them detected once, and about 2.5% sits in the top ten. The input for sequencing was alloreactive CD8+ T cells from a mixed lymphocyte reaction culture, taken before intestinal transplant. The receptors here all came from a human patient who received an intestinal transplant. Both conserved end residues are part of each CDR3. A D gene is named only where the DNA matches it firmly. Expanded clones are given a class, and other clones once, few, many or no size at all.

d_call	clone_size	v_call	j_call	cdr3_aa	cdr3_nt
.	medium-sized	TRBV21-1	TRBJ2-5	CASSNSGTGQETQYF	TGTGCCAGCAGCAACTCCGGGACAGGTCAAGAGACCCAGTACTTC
TRBD2	few	TRBV5-4	TRBJ2-2	CAILSGTGELFF	TGTGCCATCCTTAGCGGGACCGGGGAGCTGTTTTTT
.	.	TRBV5-6	TRBJ1-5	CASSLGISNQPQHF	TGTGCCAGCAGCTTGGGGATAAGCAATCAGCCCCAGCATTTT
.	.	TRBV19	TRBJ1-5	CATPPGDQPQHF	TGTGCCACACCCCCGGGGGATCAGCCCCAGCATTTT
.	.	TRBV6-1	TRBJ1-2	CASSEAFIGYTF	TGTGCCAGCAGTGAAGCGTTCATTGGCTACACCTTC
.	.	TRBV10-3	TRBJ2-1	CALKTDPTQNEQFF	TGTGCCCTTAAGACAGACCCTACCCAAAATGAGCAGTTCTTC
TRBD1	few	TRBV6-1	TRBJ1-1	CASSAGGTEAFF	TGTGCCAGCAGTGCAGGGGGAACTGAAGCTTTCTTT
.	medium-sized	TRBV19	TRBJ1-6	CASSAPSGMADSPLHF	TGTGCCAGTAGCGCTCCCTCAGGAATGGCGGATTCACCCCTCCACTTT
.	few	TRBV19	TRBJ2-3	CASSSSDTQYF	TGTGCCAGCTCCAGTTCTGATACGCAGTATTTT
.	.	TRBV6-6	TRBJ1-4	CASSYSAGMVELFF	TGTGCCAGCAGTTACTCGGCAGGCATGGTAGAACTGTTTTTT
.	.	TRBV6-5	TRBJ2-6	CASGTGANVLTF	TGTGCCAGCGGTACTGGGGCCAACGTCCTGACTTTC
.	.	TRBV19	TRBJ1-1	CASSMTARVNTEAFF	TGTGCCAGTAGTATGACGGCCAGGGTGAACACTGAAGCTTTCTTT
TRBD2	few	TRBV27	TRBJ2-1	CASSTTSGGANEQFF	TGTGCCAGCAGTACTACTAGCGGGGGGGCAAATGAGCAGTTCTTC
TRBD1	.	TRBV9	TRBJ1-3	CASSEGQSSGNTIYF	TGTGCCAGCAGCGAGGGACAGAGCTCTGGAAACACCATATATTTT
.	few	TRBV4-1	TRBJ1-2	CASSHWDLSNPSNYGYTF	TGCGCCAGCAGCCATTGGGACTTGTCCAACCCGTCTAACTATGGCTACACCTTC
.	.	TRBV2	TRBJ2-2	CASSDRVAGELFF	TGTGCCAGCAGTGATAGGGTGGCCGGGGAGCTGTTTTTT
.	.	TRBV6-6	TRBJ1-1	CASSYSRGMNTEAFF	TGTGCCAGCAGTTACTCGAGAGGTATGAACACTGAAGCTTTCTTT
TRBD2	.	TRBV7-8	TRBJ2-1	CASSFSRLAGDHEQFF	TGTGCCAGCAGCTTCTCCCGACTAGCGGGGGACCATGAGCAGTTCTTC
.	.	TRBV18	TRBJ1-6	CASSPGDRYSPLHF	TGTGCCAGCTCACCTGGTGACAGATATTCACCCCTCCACTTT
.	.	TRBV5-6	TRBJ1-1	CASSPGGPTEAFF	TGTGCCAGCAGCCCCGGGGGCCCCACTGAAGCTTTCTTT
.	few	TRBV14	TRBJ2-1	CASSQLRVWEQFF	TGTGCCAGCAGCCAACTCAGGGTTTGGGAGCAGTTCTTC
TRBD1	medium-sized	TRBV4-1	TRBJ1-2	CASSPPGQDSYGYTF	TGCGCCAGCAGCCCACCCGGACAGGATAGCTATGGCTACACCTTC
TRBD1	.	TRBV7-8	TRBJ2-1	CASSLARTGNYNEQFF	TGTGCCAGCAGCTTAGCGAGGACAGGGAACTACAATGAGCAGTTCTTC
.	.	TRBV6-1	TRBJ1-3	CASSEAPPVSGNTIYF	TGTGCCAGCAGTGAAGCGCCCCCAGTCTCTGGAAACACCATATATTTT
.	few	TRBV6-1	TRBJ2-2	CASSGRELFF	TGTGCCAGCAGTGGCCGGGAGCTGTTTTTT
TRBD1	.	TRBV7-9	TRBJ2-7	CASSLDRERYEQYF	TGTGCCAGCAGCCTGGACAGGGAGCGGTACGAGCAGTACTTC
.	once	TRBV7-9	TRBJ2-1	CASSFGPNEQFF	TGTGCCAGCAGCTTCGGGCCCAATGAGCAGTTCTTC
.	.	TRBV4-1	TRBJ1-1	CASSQSRPEGLMPEAFF	TGCGCCAGCAGCCAAAGTCGTCCGGAAGGGTTAATGCCTGAAGCTTTCTTT
.	.	TRBV19	TRBJ2-1	CASSIGGNEQFF	TGTGCCAGTAGTATTGGAGGTAATGAGCAGTTCTTC
.	.	TRBV6-5	TRBJ1-2	CASSEGPANYGYTF	TGTGCCAGCAGTGAAGGCCCAGCCAACTATGGCTACACCTTC
TRBD1	few	TRBV9	TRBJ2-6	CASSERDRFDSGANVLTF	TGTGCCAGCAGCGAACGGGACAGATTCGACTCTGGGGCCAACGTCCTGACTTTC
TRBD1	.	TRBV14	TRBJ2-1	CASSQTARDRQFF	TGTGCCAGCAGCCAAACGGCCCGGGACAGACAGTTCTTC
.	few	TRBV5-6	TRBJ2-1	CASSLVGRQGLYNEQFF	TGTGCCAGCAGCTTGGTCGGGCGGCAGGGACTCTACAATGAGCAGTTCTTC
.	few	TRBV4-2	TRBJ1-2	CASSQDPNNGDGYTF	TGTGCCAGCAGCCAAGATCCCAACAACGGGGATGGCTACACCTTC
TRBD2	few	TRBV9	TRBJ2-1	CASSLGLAGGTSYNEQFF	TGTGCCAGCAGCTTGGGACTAGCGGGGGGGACCTCCTACAATGAGCAGTTCTTC
TRBD2	.	TRBV5-1	TRBJ2-3	CATERGGRTDTQYF	TGCGCCACCGAACGGGGGGGCCGCACAGATACGCAGTATTTT
TRBD1	medium-sized	TRBV19	TRBJ2-7	CASSIGTALEQYF	TGTGCCAGTAGTATCGGGACAGCCCTTGAGCAGTACTTC
.	.	TRBV29-1	TRBJ1-1	CSAVTFLQGNPEAFF	TGCAGCGCAGTTACATTTCTTCAGGGGAACCCAGAAGCTTTCTTT
TRBD1	.	TRBV7-9	TRBJ2-1	CASSTSRDRELFF	TGTGCCAGCAGCACCTCGCGGGACAGGGAACTGTTCTTC
.	few	TRBV30	TRBJ1-2	CAWSVGGGLDGYTF	TGTGCCTGGAGTGTAGGGGGGGGGCTGGATGGCTACACCTTC
TRBD1	.	TRBV7-8	TRBJ1-1	CASLDRALTEAFF	TGTGCCAGCTTGGACAGGGCTCTCACTGAAGCTTTCTTT
.	once	TRBV29-1	TRBJ2-1	CSVRAGILNEQFF	TGCAGCGTCCGGGCCGGGATTCTCAATGAGCAGTTCTTC
TRBD2	.	TRBV29-1	TRBJ2-1	CSSRTGLVYNEQFF	TGCAGCTCGAGAACGGGACTAGTATACAATGAGCAGTTCTTC
TRBD1	few	TRBV18	TRBJ2-3	CASSPFPITDRWTDTQYF	TGTGCCAGCTCACCATTTCCAATAACGGACAGGTGGACAGATACGCAGTATTTT